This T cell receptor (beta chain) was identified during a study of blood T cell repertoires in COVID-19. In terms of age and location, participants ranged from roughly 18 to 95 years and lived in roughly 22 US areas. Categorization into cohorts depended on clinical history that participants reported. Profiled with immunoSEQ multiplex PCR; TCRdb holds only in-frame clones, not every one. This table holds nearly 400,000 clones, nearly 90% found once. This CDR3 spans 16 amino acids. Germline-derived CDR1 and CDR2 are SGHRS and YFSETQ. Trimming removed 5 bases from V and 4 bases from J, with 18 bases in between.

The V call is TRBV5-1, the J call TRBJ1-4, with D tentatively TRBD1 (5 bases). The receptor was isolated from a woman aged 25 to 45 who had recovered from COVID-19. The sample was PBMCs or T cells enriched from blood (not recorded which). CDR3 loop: CASRLSGAGINEKLFF. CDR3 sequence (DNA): TGCGCCAGCAGATTGAGCGGGGCAGGTATTAATGAAAAACTGTTTTTT.